One sample yielded the 32 T cell receptor beta chains listed below, sequenced in a study of T-cell reconstitution after alpha-beta-depleted transplantation in children. Unique molecular identifiers featured in how the TCRbeta library was prepared. TCRdb recomputed calls from the PCR reads with MiXCR, one row per CDR3 protein. This sample has some 200,000 distinct CDR3 sequences, with 7% to 9% found just once. The source material was PBMCs, mostly from graft donor cells, sampled 360 days after TCRalphabeta/CD19-depleted stem cell transplant. Receptor source: a male patient aged 2 to 9 who had a stem cell transplant for acute myeloid leukemia, so the T cells may come from the graft donor.

The chain links TRBV20-1 to TRBJ1-1; D unresolved. V dropped 2 bases and J dropped 4 bases, with 8 bases sitting between them. This CDR3 contains 12 residues. The germline gives CDR1 DFQATT, CDR2 SNEGSKA (reference sequence). As DNA, the CDR3 is TGCAGTGCTAGACAGGTAGGCACTGAAGCTTTCTTT. It yields the protein CSARQVGTEAFF.

This clonotype has a handful of counts. This sequence joins TRBV6-5 and TRBJ1-5, with a possible D match to TRBD1 (5 bases). This CDR3 comprises 16 residues. Germline V gene data show CDR1 as MNHEY and CDR2 as SVGAGI. V gave up 2 bases and J gave up 1 base, with 12 bases separating them. In DNA form, the CDR3 reads TGTGCCAGCAGTTACCGGGACTTGGAAAGCAATCAGCCCCAGCATTTT. It codes for CASSYRDLESNQPQHF.

The table lists this clonotype with many counts. The chain joins TRBV5-6 to TRBJ2-3; the match to TRBD2 covers 7 bases. The V and J ends lost 4 bases and 2 bases, in that order; junction bases with no gene match: 4. CDR3 length: 14 residues. Germline assignment: CDR1 SGHDT and CDR2 YYEEEE. The CDR3 coding sequence is TGTGCCAGCAGCGTTTGGGACTACACAGATACGCAGTATTTT. Translated: CASSVWDYTDTQYF. The complete variable domain, with remaining parts taken from reference TRBV5-6 and TRBJ2-3, reads DAGVTQSPTHLIKTRGQQVTLRCSPKSGHDTVSWYQQALGQGPQFIFQYYEEEERQRGNFPDRFSGHQFPNYSSELNVNALLLGDSALYLCASSVWDYTDTQYFGPGTRLTVL.

V and J are TRBV20-1 and TRBJ1-2; maybe TRBD1 (6 bases). Germline V gene lookup returns CDR1 DFQATT and CDR2 SNEGSKA (reference sequence). V lost 6 bases and J 5 bases, leaving 25 bases between the germline ends. The CDR3 sequence is 16 residues long. CDR3: CSAGDYGLQGRYGYTF. CDR3 sequence (DNA): TGCAGTGCAGGGGACTATGGTTTACAGGGTCGATATGGCTACACCTTC.

This clonotype was counted at least ten times. This chain uses TRBV4-1 with TRBJ2-3, with TRBD2 identical over 14 bases. With V trimmed by 4 bases and J by 5 bases, 14 bases remained unmatched. This CDR3 contains 19 residues. Germline CDR1 MGHRA, CDR2 YSYEKL. The CDR3: CASSRKKGGTSGSIDTQYF. Written as DNA, the CDR3 is TGCGCCAGCAGCCGAAAAAAAGGAGGGACTAGCGGGAGTATAGATACGCAGTATTTT.

This clonotype was picked up many times. The chain combines TRBV12-3 or TRBV12-4 with TRBJ1-1; D is uncertain. Trimming left V 2 bases short and J 1 base short, with 8 bases between. This CDR3 spans 14 amino acids. CDR3 bases: TGTGCCAGCAGTTTACTGGCAGGGAACACTGAAGCTTTCTTT. It is translated as CASSLLAGNTEAFF.

This clonotype was detected ten times or more. This chain uses TRBV5-1 with TRBJ2-5; no definite D call. V dropped 4 bases and J dropped 2 bases, with 15 bases sitting between them. The CDR3 is 15 amino acids. Germline lookup yields CDR1 SGHRS and CDR2 YFSETQ. CDR3 amino acids: CASSKTSGSQETQYF. DNA of the CDR3: TGCGCCAGCAGCAAAACCTCCGGGTCTCAAGAGACCCAGTACTTC.

J is TRBJ2-7 and V is TRBV7-9; D is tentatively TRBD1 or TRBD2 (5 bases each). Germline V gene lookup returns CDR1 SEHNR and CDR2 FQNEAQ (reference sequence). CDR3 length: 15 amino acids. Trimming removed 5 bases at V and 5 bases at J, with 19 bases between. The CDR3, as DNA: TGTGCCAGCAGCCTCTTGGGACGTGGGGCCAACGAGCAGTACTTC. Translating gives CASSLLGRGANEQYF.

This clonotype has a count of ten or more. This chain links TRBV24-1 with TRBJ2-1; TRBD2 is a possible D gene (6 bases). CDR3 length: 14 amino acids. Between the trimmed V and J ends, which lost 9 bases and 3 bases, there was a span of 14 bases. In germline, CDR1 is KGHDR, CDR2 SFDVKD. In DNA, the CDR3 is TGTGCCACCCGTAGCGGAGAGATCTACAATGAGCAGTTCTTC. Translating gives CATRSGEIYNEQFF.

The chain has TRBV14 and TRBJ2-1, with 9 nucleotides matching TRBD1. CDR3 length: 16 residues. Trimming removed 2 bases from V and 4 bases from J; junction bases left unmatched: 6. Looked up from germline, CDR1 is SGHDN and CDR2 is FVKESK. DNA of the CDR3: TGTGCCAGCAGCCAATTTACACAGGGGGCGTACAATGAGCAGTTCTTC. Its translation: CASSQFTQGAYNEQFF.

The sample holds many counts of this clonotype. This chain uses TRBV4-2 with TRBJ1-1; possible D gene TRBD1, 6 bases. The CDR3 is 14 residues long. Germline CDR1 LGHNA, CDR2 YNFKEQ. The V gene lost 0 bases and the J gene lost 8 bases, with 13 bases spanning the gap. Here the CDR3 DNA reads TGTGCCAGCAGCCAAGATCCGCCCGGGACAGAAGCTTTCTTT. This translates into CASSQDPPGTEAFF.

The chain has TRBV29-1 and TRBJ2-2; 8 bases are shared with TRBD2. V dropped 5 bases and J dropped 1; count of bases not matched to a gene: 3. The CDR3 runs 14 residues. CDR1 and CDR2 (germline): SQVTM, ANQGSEA. The CDR3 sequence is CSVTSGVNTGELFF. The CDR3, as DNA: TGCAGCGTTACTAGCGGAGTGAACACCGGGGAGCTGTTTTTT.

This clonotype has only a few counts. J is TRBJ2-7 and V is TRBV5-6, with D hard to call. Germline loops: CDR1 SGHDT, CDR2 YYEEEE. V lost 0 bases and J lost 2, with 12 bases in between. The CDR3 is made up of 15 amino acids. CDR3 loop: CASSLAPLGTYEQYF. The CDR3 nucleotides read TGTGCCAGCAGCTTGGCCCCCCTGGGGACCTACGAGCAGTACTTC. The whole variable domain, remainder taken from reference TRBV5-6 and TRBJ2-7, is DAGVTQSPTHLIKTRGQQVTLRCSPKSGHDTVSWYQQALGQGPQFIFQYYEEEERQRGNFPDRFSGHQFPNYSSELNVNALLLGDSALYLCASSLAPLGTYEQYFGPGTRLTVT.

This clonotype was detected only a few times. The chain uses TRBV5-1 and TRBJ1-1; the D gene is possibly TRBD1 (6 bases). The V end was cut by 6 bases, the J end by 3 bases, with 18 bases between. The germline V gene encodes CDR1 SGHRS and CDR2 YFSETQ. CDR3 length: 15 residues. CDR3 bases: TGCGCCAGCAAAAGGACAGCCCTCGGGGACACTGAAGCTTTCTTT. It translates to CASKRTALGDTEAFF.

The chain links TRBV12-3 or TRBV12-4 to TRBJ1-4, with 9 positions matching TRBD1. The CDR3 contains 14 residues. J lost 7 bases, V lost 3 bases, and 3 bases had no gene match. DNA for the CDR3: TGTGCCAGCAGTTTGGGGACAGGGTTTGAAAAACTGTTTTTT. Amino acids: CASSLGTGFEKLFF.

This clonotype was found a few times. The V call is TRBV6-1, the J call TRBJ2-2, with a weak D call TRBD1 (5 bases). The CDR3 is 13 amino acids. The germline gives CDR1 MNHNS, CDR2 SASEGT. Trimming took 7 bases from V and 2 from J, leaving 8 bases between them. CDR3 loop: CASTGLNTGELFF. CDR3 nucleotide sequence: TGTGCCAGCACAGGGCTTAACACCGGGGAGCTGTTTTTT.

This clonotype was observed at least ten times. CDR3 DNA sequence: TGTGCCAGCAGTCGGGACAGGGTCCATGAGCAGTTCTTC. Amino acids: CASSRDRVHEQFF. V is TRBV12-3 or TRBV12-4 and J is TRBJ2-1; the match to TRBD1 covers 9 bases. With 5 bases clipped from V and 8 bases from J, the junction kept 4 bases outside the gene matches. The CDR3 is made up of 13 amino acids.

This clonotype was detected only a few times. The chain has TRBV20-1 and TRBJ2-3, with 10 bases that match TRBD2. This CDR3 has 14 amino acids. Trimming removed 3 bases from V and 7 bases from J; junction bases left unmatched: 7. The germline CDR1 and CDR2 sequences are DFQATT and SNEGSKA (reference sequence). Here the CDR3 DNA reads TGCAGTGCTAGTAACCTAGCGGGAGCCTATACGCAGTATTTT. It codes for CSASNLAGAYTQYF.

CDR3 sequence (DNA): TGTGCCAGCAGCCACGGACTAGCGCGGGAGCAGTACTTC. Its protein is CASSHGLAREQYF. The V call is TRBV6-1, the J call TRBJ2-7, with 9 bases that match TRBD2. V lost 6 bases to trimming and J lost 7 bases; unmatched junction nucleotides: 7. The CDR3 covers 13 residues. Germline V gene data show CDR1 as MNHNS and CDR2 as SASEGT.

This clonotype has just a few counts. The chain recombines TRBV5-1 with TRBJ2-3; tentatively, D is TRBD1 or TRBD2 (5 bases each). The germline V gene encodes CDR1 SGHRS and CDR2 YFSETQ. Deletions cut 4 bases from V and 4 bases from J, with 13 bases between. This CDR3 has 14 residues. Here the CDR3 reads CASSPGPGADTQYF. CDR3 bases: TGCGCCAGCAGCCCGGGACCCGGGGCAGATACGCAGTATTTT.

In regard to this clonotype: This sequence may be a read error, since a much larger clone differs from it by one base. The chain is built from TRBV7-7 and TRBJ2-3, with 8 bases aligning to TRBD1. The CDR3 runs 16 residues. Germline V gene sequence: CDR1 SSHAT, CDR2 FNYEAQ (reference sequence). CDR3 sequence (DNA): TGTGCTAGCAGCTTACGGACAGGGAAAAACACAGGTACGCAGTATTTT. Protein product: CASSLRTGKNTGTQYF.

The table lists this clonotype with many counts. The chain joins TRBV20-1 to TRBJ2-3; D is unclear. This CDR3 spans 13 amino acids. CDR1 DFQATT and CDR2 SNEGSKA come from the germline V gene (reference sequence). The V end lost 6 bases, the J end lost 0 bases, and 10 bases lay between the germline ends. The CDR3 sequence: CSADRSSTDTQYF. The CDR3 nucleotides are TGCAGTGCCGATCGTTCTAGCACAGATACGCAGTATTTT.

The rearrangement uses TRBV20-1 and TRBJ2-1; possibly TRBD1 for D (5 bases). V dropped 0 bases and J dropped 5 bases, with 17 bases sitting between them. This CDR3 comprises 16 residues. Germline assignment: CDR1 DFQATT and CDR2 SNEGSKA (reference sequence). The CDR3 here is CSARDGIWGIHNEQFF. DNA of the CDR3: TGCAGTGCTAGAGACGGCATTTGGGGCATCCACAATGAGCAGTTCTTC.

J is TRBJ1-2 and V is TRBV6-1; D is unresolved. This CDR3 region has 14 residues. CDR1 is MNHNS and CDR2 is SASEGT in the germline V gene. The V gene lost 5 bases and the J gene lost 7 bases, with 17 bases spanning the gap. CDR3 DNA: TGTGCCAGCAGTCCGAATACGTGGGGAGCTGGCTACACCTTC. As protein: CASSPNTWGAGYTF.

The chain couples TRBV5-1 to TRBJ2-4, with TRBD1 identical over 7 bases. Unmatched junction bases numbered 12, after V lost 3 bases and J lost 6 bases. Germline CDR1 is SGHRS and CDR2 is YFSETQ. CDR3 length: 16 amino acids. CDR3 coding DNA: TGCGCCAGCAGCTCGGTTAGTGGGACAGCCTTAAACATTCAGTACTTC. Translating gives CASSSVSGTALNIQYF.

This clonotype was seen a few times. The chain carries TRBV12-3 or TRBV12-4 and TRBJ2-7; a possible D gene is TRBD1 (5 bases). Trimming stripped 6 bases from V and 0 bases from J, with 12 bases between. CDR3 length: 14 residues. The CDR3, as DNA: TGTGCCAGCAGCCTAAAGACAGCCTCCTACGAGCAGTACTTC. Protein: CASSLKTASYEQYF.

Ten or more counts support this clonotype. The V gene is TRBV29-1, the J gene TRBJ2-5; D remains ambiguous. CDR1 and CDR2 (germline): SQVTM, ANQGSEA. With 1 base removed from V and 4 bases from J, the gap between germline ends came to 4 bases. The CDR3 has 11 amino acids. In DNA, the CDR3 is TGCAGCGTTGAAGGGGGAGAGACCCAGTACTTC. Its protein product is CSVEGGETQYF.

The chain employs TRBV5-1 and TRBJ2-1; TRBD1 aligns across 7 bases. The CDR3 runs 15 residues. Per the germline V gene, CDR1 is SGHRS and CDR2 is YFSETQ. V lost 3 bases and J lost 0; bases outside the gene matches: 3. This CDR3 reads CASSYGTVSYNEQFF. The CDR3, as DNA: TGCGCCAGCAGCTACGGGACAGTCTCCTACAATGAGCAGTTCTTC.

This clonotype was counted between two and nine times. The gene calls are TRBV6-5 and TRBJ2-1; D is ambiguous. Germline values: CDR1 MNHEY, CDR2 SVGAGI. The CDR3 totals 12 residues. Trimming pared 2 bases from V and 8 bases from J, leaving 7 bases between. CDR3 loop: CASSYSRDEQFF. CDR3 sequence (DNA): TGTGCCAGCAGTTACAGCCGTGATGAGCAGTTCTTC.

This clonotype was seen more than once but under ten times. The V and J genes are TRBV5-1 and TRBJ2-1, with D possibly called TRBD1 or TRBD2 (5 bases each). The V gene lost 4 bases and the J gene lost 6 bases, with 14 bases spanning the gap. CDR3 length: 14 amino acids. The V gene's germline CDR1 is SGHRS and CDR2 YFSETQ. The CDR3 here is CASSPLLGRNEQFF. The CDR3 nucleotides read TGCGCCAGCAGCCCCTTATTGGGACGCAATGAGCAGTTCTTC. Complete variable domain (other parts from reference TRBV5-1 and TRBJ2-1): KAGVTQTPRYLIKTRGQQVTLSCSPISGHRSVSWYQQTPGQGLQFLFEYFSETQRNKGNFPGRFSGRQFSNSRSEMNVSTLELGDSALYLCASSPLLGRNEQFFGPGTRLTVL.

The CDR3 nucleotides read TGTGCCAGCAGCTTAGGTCTCCGAGGGGGCACAGATACGCAGTATTTT. It translates to CASSLGLRGGTDTQYF. The rearrangement uses TRBV11-2 and TRBJ2-3; possibly TRBD1 or TRBD2 for D (5 bases each). Between the trimmed V and J ends, which lost 1 base and 1 base, there was a span of 12 bases. Per the germline V gene, CDR1 is SGHAT and CDR2 is FQNNGV. The CDR3 totals 16 residues.

This chain links TRBV2 with TRBJ1-2; D ambiguous. V was clipped by 5 bases and J by 3 bases, with 16 bases between them. CDR1 and CDR2 (germline): SNHLY, FYNNEI. This CDR3 contains 15 residues. Here the CDR3 reads CASSKIRNGDYGYTF. Written as DNA, the CDR3 is TGTGCCAGCAGTAAAATAAGAAACGGGGACTATGGCTACACCTTC.